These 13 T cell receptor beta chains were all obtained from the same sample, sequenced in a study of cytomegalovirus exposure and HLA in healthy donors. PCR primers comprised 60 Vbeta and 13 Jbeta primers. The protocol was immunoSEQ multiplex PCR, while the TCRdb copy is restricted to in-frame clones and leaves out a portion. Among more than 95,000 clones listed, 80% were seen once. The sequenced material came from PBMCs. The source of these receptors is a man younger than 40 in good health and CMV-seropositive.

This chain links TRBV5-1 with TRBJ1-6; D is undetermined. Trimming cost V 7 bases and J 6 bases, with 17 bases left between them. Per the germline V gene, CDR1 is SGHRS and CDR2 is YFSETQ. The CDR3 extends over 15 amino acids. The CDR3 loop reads CASGMGGSLNSPLHF. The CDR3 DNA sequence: TGCGCCAGCGGGATGGGCGGGAGCCTTAATTCACCCCTCCACTTT.

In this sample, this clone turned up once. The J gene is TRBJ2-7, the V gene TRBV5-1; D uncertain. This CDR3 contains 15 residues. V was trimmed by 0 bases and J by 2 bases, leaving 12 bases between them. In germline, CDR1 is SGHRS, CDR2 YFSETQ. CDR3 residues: CASSLGLGLAYEQYF. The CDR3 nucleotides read TGCGCCAGCAGCTTGGGTTTAGGCCTAGCCTACGAGCAGTACTTC.

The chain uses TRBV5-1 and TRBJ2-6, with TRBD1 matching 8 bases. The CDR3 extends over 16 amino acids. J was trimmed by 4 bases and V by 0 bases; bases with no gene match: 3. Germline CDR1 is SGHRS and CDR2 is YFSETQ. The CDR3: CASSLGTGNGANVLTF. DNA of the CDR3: TGCGCCAGCAGCTTGGGGACAGGGAACGGGGCCAACGTCCTGACTTTC.

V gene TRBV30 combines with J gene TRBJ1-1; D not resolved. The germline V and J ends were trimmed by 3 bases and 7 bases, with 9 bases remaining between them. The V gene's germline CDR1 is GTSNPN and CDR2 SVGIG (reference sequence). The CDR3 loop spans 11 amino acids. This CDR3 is CAWRRQLEAFF. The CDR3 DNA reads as TGTGCCTGGAGGAGGCAGCTTGAAGCTTTCTTT.

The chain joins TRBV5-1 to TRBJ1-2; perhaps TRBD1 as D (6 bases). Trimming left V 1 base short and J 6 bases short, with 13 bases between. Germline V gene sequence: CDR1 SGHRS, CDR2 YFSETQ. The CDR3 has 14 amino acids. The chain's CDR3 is CASSLNRVSNGYTF. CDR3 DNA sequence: TGCGCCAGCAGCTTGAACAGGGTTAGTAATGGCTACACCTTC.

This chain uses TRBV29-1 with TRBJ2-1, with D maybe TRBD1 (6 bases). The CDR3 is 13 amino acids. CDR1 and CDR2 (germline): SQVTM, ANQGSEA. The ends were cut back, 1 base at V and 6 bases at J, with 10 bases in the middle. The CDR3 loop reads CSVEAAGVNEQFF. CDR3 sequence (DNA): TGCAGCGTTGAAGCGGCAGGGGTCAATGAGCAGTTCTTC.

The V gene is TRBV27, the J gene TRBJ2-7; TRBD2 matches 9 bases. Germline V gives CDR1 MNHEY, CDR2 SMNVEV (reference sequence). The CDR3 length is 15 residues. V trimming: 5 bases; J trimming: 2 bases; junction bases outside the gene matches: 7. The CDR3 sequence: CASSQLAGMAYEQYF. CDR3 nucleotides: TGTGCCAGCAGTCAACTAGCGGGTATGGCCTACGAGCAGTACTTC.

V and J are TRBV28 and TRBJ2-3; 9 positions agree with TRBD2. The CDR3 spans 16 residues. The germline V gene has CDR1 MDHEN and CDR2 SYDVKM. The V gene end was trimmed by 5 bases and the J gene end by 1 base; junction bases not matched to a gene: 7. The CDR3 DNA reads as TGTGCCAGCAGTCTCCTTCGGACTAGCGGCACAGATACGCAGTATTTT. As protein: CASSLLRTSGTDTQYF.

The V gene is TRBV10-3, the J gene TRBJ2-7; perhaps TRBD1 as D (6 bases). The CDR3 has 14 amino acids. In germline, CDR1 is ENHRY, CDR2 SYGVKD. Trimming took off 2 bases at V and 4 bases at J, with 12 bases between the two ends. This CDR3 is CAISERQEVYEQYF. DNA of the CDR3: TGTGCCATCAGTGAGCGACAGGAGGTATACGAGCAGTACTTC.

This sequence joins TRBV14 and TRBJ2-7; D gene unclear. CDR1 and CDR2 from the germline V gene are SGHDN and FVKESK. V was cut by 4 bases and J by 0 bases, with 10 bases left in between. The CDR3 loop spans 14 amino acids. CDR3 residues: CASSLLESSYEQYF. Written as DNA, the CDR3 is TGTGCCAGCAGCCTCCTTGAGAGCTCCTACGAGCAGTACTTC. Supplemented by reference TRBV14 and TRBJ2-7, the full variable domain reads EAGVTQFPSHSVIEKGQTVTLRCDPISGHDNLYWYRRVMGKEIKFLLHFVKESKQDESGMPNNRFLAERTGGTYSTLKVQPAELEDSGVYFCASSLLESSYEQYFGPGTRLTVT.

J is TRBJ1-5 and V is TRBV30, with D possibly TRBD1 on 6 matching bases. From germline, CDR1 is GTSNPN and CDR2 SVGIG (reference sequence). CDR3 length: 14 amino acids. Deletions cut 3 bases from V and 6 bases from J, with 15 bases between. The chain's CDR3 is CAWSVGGFTQPQHF. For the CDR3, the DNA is TGTGCCTGGAGCGTAGGGGGTTTTACTCAGCCCCAGCATTTT.

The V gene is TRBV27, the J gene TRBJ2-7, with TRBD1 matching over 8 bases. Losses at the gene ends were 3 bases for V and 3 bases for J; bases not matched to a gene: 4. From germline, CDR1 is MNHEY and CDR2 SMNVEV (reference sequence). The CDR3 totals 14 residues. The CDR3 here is CASSFQGAYYEQYF. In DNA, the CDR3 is TGTGCCAGCAGTTTTCAGGGGGCATACTACGAGCAGTACTTC.

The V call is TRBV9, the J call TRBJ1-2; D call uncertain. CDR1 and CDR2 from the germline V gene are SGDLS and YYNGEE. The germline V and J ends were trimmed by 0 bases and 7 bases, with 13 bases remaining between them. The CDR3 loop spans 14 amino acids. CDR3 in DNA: TGTGCCAGCAGCGTAGAGCCTGAGGGATTTGGCTACACCTTC. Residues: CASSVEPEGFGYTF. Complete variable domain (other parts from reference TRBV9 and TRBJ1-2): DSGVTQTPKHLITATGQRVTLRCSPRSGDLSVYWYQQSLDQGLQFLIQYYNGEERAKGNILERFSAQQFPDLHSELNLSSLELGDSALYFCASSVEPEGFGYTFGSGTRLTVV.